A single sample gave rise to the 8 T cell receptor beta chains below, sequenced in a study of T cells after yellow fever vaccination. TCRdb recomputed calls from the 5' RACE reads with MiXCR, one row per CDR3 protein. The sample consists of just under 600,000 distinct CDR3 sequences, about 13% of them appearing once. The sample was PBMCs, taken on the day of the yellow fever booster vaccination. Receptors originate from a man aged 25-45 years who received the YFV17D yellow fever vaccine.

There are a few counts of this clonotype. This chain connects TRBV27 to TRBJ2-1, with TRBD2 matching over 10 bases. The CDR3 is made up of 13 amino acids. Per the germline V gene, CDR1 is MNHEY and CDR2 is SMNVEV (reference sequence). With V trimmed by 3 bases and J by 9 bases, 2 bases remained unmatched. For the CDR3, the DNA is TGTGCCAGCAGTTTGGTAGCGGGAGGTGAGCAGTTCTTC. Translating it yields CASSLVAGGEQFF.

The gene calls are TRBV6-2 or TRBV6-3 and TRBJ2-1; 8 bases fit TRBD2. This CDR3 is 18 amino acids long. The V gene end was trimmed by 2 bases and the J gene end by 6 bases; junction bases not matched to a gene: 15. Germline V gene data show CDR1 as MNHEY and CDR2 as SVGEGT. CDR3 amino acids: CASSYGSLELAEANEQFF. The CDR3 coding sequence is TGTGCCAGCAGTTACGGGTCTTTAGAACTAGCGGAGGCCAATGAGCAGTTCTTC.

V and J are TRBV18 and TRBJ1-5; D remains unclear. The CDR3 covers 14 residues. Trimming took 2 bases from V and 2 from J, leaving 7 bases between them. Germline V gene data show CDR1 as KGHSH and CDR2 as LQKENI. CDR3 DNA sequence: TGTGCCAGCTCACCATCCGGGCGCAATCAGCCCCAGCATTTT. Its protein is CASSPSGRNQPQHF.

J is TRBJ2-7 and V is TRBV19; the D gene is possibly TRBD2 (6 bases). The CDR3 runs to 14 residues. Germline V gene sequence: CDR1 LNHDA, CDR2 SQIVND (reference sequence). Trimming cost V 6 bases and J 0 bases, with 12 bases left between them. The DNA of the CDR3 is TGTGCCAGTAGCCTTAGCGGATACTCCTACGAGCAGTACTTC. Its protein is CASSLSGYSYEQYF.

This clonotype has just one count. The genes are TRBV20-1 and TRBJ2-3, with 12 bases identical to TRBD2. V gave up 1 base and J gave up 3 bases; unmatched junction bases: 8. Germline lookup yields CDR1 DFQATT and CDR2 SNEGSKA (reference sequence). This CDR3 has 17 amino acids. The CDR3 DNA sequence: TGCAGTGCTAGAGGACTAGCGGGAGTTGGAATAACAGATACGCAGTATTTT. Protein: CSARGLAGVGITDTQYF.

The genes are TRBV18 and TRBJ2-5; D is possibly TRBD2 (5 bases). V was pared by 2 bases and J by 2 bases, with 6 bases between. CDR1 and CDR2 from the germline V gene are KGHSH and LQKENI. The length of the CDR3 is 13 residues. The CDR3 loop reads CASSPDYQETQYF. The CDR3 region has the DNA TGTGCCAGCTCACCAGACTATCAAGAGACCCAGTACTTC.

A few counts support this clonotype. The chain uses TRBV10-2 and TRBJ1-5; D gene uncertain. Germline-derived CDR1 and CDR2 are WSHSY and SAAADI. The V end was cut by 2 bases, the J end by 5 bases, with 10 bases between. The CDR3 runs 14 residues. The chain's CDR3 is CASSEGVSHQPQHF. The CDR3 nucleotides are TGCGCCAGCAGTGAGGGTGTCAGTCATCAGCCCCAGCATTTT.

This clonotype was picked up many times. The chain is built from TRBV4-3 and TRBJ1-5; no clear D gene. The CDR3 loop spans 15 amino acids. Germline V gene data show CDR1 as LGHNA and CDR2 as YSLEER. The germline V and J ends were trimmed by 0 bases and 3 bases, with 9 bases remaining between them. CDR3 coding DNA: TGCGCCAGCAGCCAAGAAATCGTCGCCAATCAGCCCCAGCATTTT. Translation gives CASSQEIVANQPQHF.